These T cell receptor beta chains were read from a single sample in a study of cytomegalovirus exposure and HLA in healthy donors. Some clones are missing from TCRdb's copy, which holds only in-frame ones; the method was immunoSEQ multiplex PCR. Here the sample spans about 86,000 clones, around 70% being singletons. Specimen: PBMCs. These receptors were collected from a man aged 55 to 69 in good health and CMV-seronegative. Both conserved end residues are part of each CDR3. D genes are given only for firm matches. A clone size is listed for some rows: how often the clone was seen (once, few, many), or a class if it is expanded.

TRBV14,-,few,TRBJ1-1,TGTGCCAGCAGCTCCTTTGGGAGGACCACTGAAGCTTTCTTT,CASSSFGRTTEAFF
TRBV19,-,-,TRBJ2-1,TGTGCCAGTAGTATTCCTCCAAGCGATGAGCAGTTCTTC,CASSIPPSDEQFF
TRBV10-3,TRBD2,-,TRBJ2-7,TGTGCCATCAGTGAGATAGGGACTGCTGGACTAGCGGGGTACGAGCAGTACTTC,CAISEIGTAGLAGYEQYF
TRBV6-1,TRBD1,-,TRBJ2-5,TGTGCCAGCGATCACAGGGGAGAGACCCAGTACTTC,CASDHRGETQYF
TRBV19,-,-,TRBJ1-5,TGTGCCAGTAGTGTGGGCGAGGGAAATCAGCCCCAGCATTTT,CASSVGEGNQPQHF
TRBV6-5,-,-,TRBJ2-7,TGTGCCAGCTCTGCCGGGGAGTCCTACGAGCAGTACTTC,CASSAGESYEQYF
TRBV6-1,TRBD1,few,TRBJ1-6,TGTGCCAGCAGCGGGGACAGAGATTCACCCCTCCACTTT,CASSGDRDSPLHF
TRBV6-6,TRBD1,-,TRBJ1-5,TGTGCCAGCAGTTATCAGGGGACAGTAAGTAATCAGCCCCAGCATTTT,CASSYQGTVSNQPQHF
TRBV11-2,TRBD2,-,TRBJ2-7,TGTGCCAGCAGACGTATCATAACCCAGCGGGAATACGAGCAGTACTTC,CASRRIITQREYEQYF
TRBV5-6,-,-,TRBJ1-1,TGTGCCAGCAGCTTGTTCCAGGGTTCGGTGGCCACTGAAGCTTTCTTT,CASSLFQGSVATEAFF
TRBV19,-,-,TRBJ2-7,TGTGCCAGTAGGGAGGGGGCCGGTGGGGGCGAGCAGTACTTC,CASREGAGGGEQYF
TRBV28,TRBD1,-,TRBJ2-7,TGTGCCAGCACCGCCTCAGGGGGCGGCTACGAGCAGTACTTC,CASTASGGGYEQYF
TRBV2,TRBD2,-,TRBJ2-2,TGTGCCAGCAGAGCAAACGGGGGGGACACCGGGGAGCTGTTTTTT,CASRANGGDTGELFF
TRBV5-6,-,-,TRBJ2-3,TGTGCCAGCAGCTTGGCCCCTACTAGCACAGATACGCAGTATTTT,CASSLAPTSTDTQYF
TRBV6-1,TRBD1,-,TRBJ2-2,TGTGCCAGCTCGCGGACAGGGGCCATCACCGGGGAGCTGTTTTTT,CASSRTGAITGELFF
TRBV4-3,-,few,TRBJ2-6,TGCGCCAGCAGCCAACAACGGGGGTTGGGGGCCAACGTCCTGACTTTC,CASSQQRGLGANVLTF
TRBV7-2,-,-,TRBJ1-1,TGTGCCAGCAGCCTCCGGCGGGGGAACACTGAAGCTTTCTTT,CASSLRRGNTEAFF
TRBV30,-,once,TRBJ2-6,TGTGCCTGGACGAGTCTGTCAGGCCACTCTGGGGCCAACGTCCTGACTTTC,CAWTSLSGHSGANVLTF
TRBV7-9,TRBD1,-,TRBJ2-3,TGTGCCAGCAGCTTAATGCAGGGGGATGACACAAGGCGGAGTACGCAGTATTTT,CASSLMQGDDTRRSTQYF
TRBV28,TRBD2,-,TRBJ2-3,TGTGCCAGCAGTTCCGGACTAGCGGGAACCCGCACAGATACGCAGTATTTT,CASSSGLAGTRTDTQYF
TRBV7-9,TRBD2,-,TRBJ2-1,TGTGCCAGCAGCTTAGTACTAGCGGGAGAAGAGCAGTTCTTC,CASSLVLAGEEQFF
TRBV7-6,-,-,TRBJ1-3,TGTGCCAGCAGCTTAGGAGGAGGGTTCGGAAACACCATATATTTT,CASSLGGGFGNTIYF
TRBV29-1,TRBD2,-,TRBJ2-7,TGCAGCGTTGGGACTAGCGGGGCTTACGAGCAGTACTTC,CSVGTSGAYEQYF
TRBV27,-,-,TRBJ1-5,TGTGCCAGCACCCGAACAGGGACAACGGACGATCAGCCCCAGCATTTT,CASTRTGTTDDQPQHF
TRBV27,-,-,TRBJ1-2,TGTGCCAGCCGATCCGAGGGTGGCTACACCTTC,CASRSEGGYTF
TRBV10-3,-,-,TRBJ2-2,TGTGCCATCAGTGAAGTCAGTACCGGGGAGCTGTTTTTT,CAISEVSTGELFF
TRBV7-7,TRBD1,-,TRBJ2-5,TGTGCCAGCAGCTCCGGGACAGGGGGCTTGGAGACCCAGTACTTC,CASSSGTGGLETQYF
TRBV5-1,-,-,TRBJ2-2,TGCGCCAGCAGCCCCTATAGTAACGGGGAGCTGTTTTTT,CASSPYSNGELFF